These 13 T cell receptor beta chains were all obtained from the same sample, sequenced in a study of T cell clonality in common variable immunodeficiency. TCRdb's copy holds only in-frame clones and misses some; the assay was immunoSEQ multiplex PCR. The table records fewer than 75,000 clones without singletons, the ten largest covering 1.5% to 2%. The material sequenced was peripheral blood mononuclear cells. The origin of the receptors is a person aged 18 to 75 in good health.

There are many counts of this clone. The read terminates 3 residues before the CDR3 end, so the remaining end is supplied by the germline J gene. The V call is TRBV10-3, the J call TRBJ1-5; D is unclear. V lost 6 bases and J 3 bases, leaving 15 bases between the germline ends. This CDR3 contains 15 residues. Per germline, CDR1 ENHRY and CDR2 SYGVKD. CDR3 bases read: TGTGCCATCAGCGTGACTCAAGCGATCAATCAGCCC. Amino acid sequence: CAISVTQAINQP. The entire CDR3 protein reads CAISVTQAINQPQHF.

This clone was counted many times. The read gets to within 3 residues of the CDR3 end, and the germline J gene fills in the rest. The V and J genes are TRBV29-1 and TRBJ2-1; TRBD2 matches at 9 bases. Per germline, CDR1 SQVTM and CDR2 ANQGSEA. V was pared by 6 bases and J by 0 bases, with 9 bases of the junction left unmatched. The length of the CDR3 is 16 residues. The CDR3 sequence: CSVAGGLTSSYNEQFF. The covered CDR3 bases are TGCAGCGTAGCGGGAGGACTAACAAGCTCCTACAATGAG.

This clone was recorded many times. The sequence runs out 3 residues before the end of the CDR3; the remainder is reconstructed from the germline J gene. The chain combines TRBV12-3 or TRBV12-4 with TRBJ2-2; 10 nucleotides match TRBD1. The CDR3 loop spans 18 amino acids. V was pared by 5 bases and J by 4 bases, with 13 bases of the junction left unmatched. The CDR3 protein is CASSPVGVGQGFTGELFF. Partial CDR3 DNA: TGTGCCAGCAGTCCCGTCGGCGTGGGACAGGGGTTCACCGGGGAG.

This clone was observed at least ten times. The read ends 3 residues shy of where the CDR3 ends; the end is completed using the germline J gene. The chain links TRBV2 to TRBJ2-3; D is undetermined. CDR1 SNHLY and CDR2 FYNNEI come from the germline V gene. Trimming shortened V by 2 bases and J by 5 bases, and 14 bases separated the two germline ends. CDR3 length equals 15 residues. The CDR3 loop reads CASSELARGRDTQYF. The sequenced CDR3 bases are TGTGCCAGCAGTGAATTGGCACGTGGCAGAGATACG.

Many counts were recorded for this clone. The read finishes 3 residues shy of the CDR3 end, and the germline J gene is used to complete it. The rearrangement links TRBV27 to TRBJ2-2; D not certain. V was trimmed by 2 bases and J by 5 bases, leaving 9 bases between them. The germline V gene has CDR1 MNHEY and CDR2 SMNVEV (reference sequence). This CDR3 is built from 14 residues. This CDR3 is CASSLNERTGELFF. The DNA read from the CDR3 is TGTGCCAGCAGTTTAAATGAAAGGACCGGGGAG.

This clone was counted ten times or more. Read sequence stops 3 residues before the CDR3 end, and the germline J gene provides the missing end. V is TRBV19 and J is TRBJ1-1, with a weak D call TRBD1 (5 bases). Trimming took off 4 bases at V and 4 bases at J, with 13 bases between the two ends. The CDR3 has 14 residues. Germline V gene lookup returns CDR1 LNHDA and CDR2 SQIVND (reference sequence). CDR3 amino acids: CASSRQSAVTEAFF. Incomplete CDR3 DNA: TGTGCCAGTAGTAGACAGAGTGCGGTCACTGAA.

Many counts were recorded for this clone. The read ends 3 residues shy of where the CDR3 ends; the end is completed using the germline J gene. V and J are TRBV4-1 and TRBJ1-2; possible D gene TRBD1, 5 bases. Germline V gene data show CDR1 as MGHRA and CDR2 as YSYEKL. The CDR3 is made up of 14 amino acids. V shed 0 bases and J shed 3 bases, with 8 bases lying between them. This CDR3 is CASSQEGQYYGYTF. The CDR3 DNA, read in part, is TGCGCCAGCAGCCAAGAGGGGCAGTACTATGGC.

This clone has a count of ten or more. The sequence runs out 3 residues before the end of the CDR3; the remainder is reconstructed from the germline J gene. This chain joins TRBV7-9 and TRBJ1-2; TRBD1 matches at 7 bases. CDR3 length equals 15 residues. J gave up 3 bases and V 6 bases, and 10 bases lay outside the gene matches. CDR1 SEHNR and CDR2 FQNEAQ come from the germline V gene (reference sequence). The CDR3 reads CASRDPQGVYYGYTF. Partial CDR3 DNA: TGTGCCAGCAGGGATCCTCAGGGGGTCTACTATGGC.

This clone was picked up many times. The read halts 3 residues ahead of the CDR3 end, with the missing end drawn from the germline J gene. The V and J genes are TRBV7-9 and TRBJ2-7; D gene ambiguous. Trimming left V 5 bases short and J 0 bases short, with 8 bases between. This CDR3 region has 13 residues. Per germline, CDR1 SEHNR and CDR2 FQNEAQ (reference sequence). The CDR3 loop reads CASSPKVSYEQYF. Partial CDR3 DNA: TGTGCCAGCAGCCCGAAGGTCTCCTACGAG.

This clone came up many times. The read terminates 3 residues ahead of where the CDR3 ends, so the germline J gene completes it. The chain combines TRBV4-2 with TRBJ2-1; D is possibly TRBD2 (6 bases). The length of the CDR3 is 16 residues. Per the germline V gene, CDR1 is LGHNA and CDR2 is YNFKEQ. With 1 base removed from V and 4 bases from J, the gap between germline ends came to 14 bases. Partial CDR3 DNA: TGTGCCAGCAGCCAAGCCCAGGTCGGGGGATACAATGAG. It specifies CASSQAQVGGYNE. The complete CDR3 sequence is CASSQAQVGGYNEQFF.

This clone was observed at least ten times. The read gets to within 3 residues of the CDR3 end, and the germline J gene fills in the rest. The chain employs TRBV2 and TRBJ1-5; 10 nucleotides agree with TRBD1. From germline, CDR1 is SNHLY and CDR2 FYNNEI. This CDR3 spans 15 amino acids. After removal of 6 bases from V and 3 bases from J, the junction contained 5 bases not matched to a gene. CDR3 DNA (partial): TGTGCCAGCAGCCGGACAGGGGGGGACAATCAGCCC. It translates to CASSRTGGDNQP. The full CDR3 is CASSRTGGDNQPQHF. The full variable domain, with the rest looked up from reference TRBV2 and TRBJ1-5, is EPEVTQTPSHQVTQMGQEVILRCVPISNHLYFYWYRQILGQKVEFLVSFYNNEISEKSEIFDDQFSVERPDGSNFTLKIRSTKLEDSAMYFCASSRTGGDNQPQHFGDGTRLSIL.

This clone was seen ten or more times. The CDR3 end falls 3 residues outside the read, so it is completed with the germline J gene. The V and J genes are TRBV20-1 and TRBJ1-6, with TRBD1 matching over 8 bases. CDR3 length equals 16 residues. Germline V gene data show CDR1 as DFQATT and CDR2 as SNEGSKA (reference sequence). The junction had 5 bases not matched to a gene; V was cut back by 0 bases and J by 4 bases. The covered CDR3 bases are TGCAGTGCTAGAGACGTGACAGGGGTTTATAATTCACCC. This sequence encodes CSARDVTGVYNSP. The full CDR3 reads CSARDVTGVYNSPLHF.

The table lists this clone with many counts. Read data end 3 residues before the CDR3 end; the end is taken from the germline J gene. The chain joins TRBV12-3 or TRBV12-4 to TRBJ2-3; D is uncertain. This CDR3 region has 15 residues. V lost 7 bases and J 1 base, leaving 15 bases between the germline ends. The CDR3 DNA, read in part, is TGTGCCAGCACCCTAAGGGTGCAGGGCACAGATACG. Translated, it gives CASTLRVQGTDT. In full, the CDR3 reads CASTLRVQGTDTQYF.